The 15 T cell receptor beta chains below all came from one sample that was sequenced in a study of T cell repertoires in cytomegalovirus infection. One entry per CDR3 protein results from TCRdb running MiXCR on the reads. Among under 800,000 distinct CDR3 sequences listed, approximately 24% were seen once. The sample consisted of CD8+ T cells from PBMCs. These receptors originate from a human donor in good health (CMV status not recorded). Some clones in this sample may be carry-over from other donors' samples.

In regard to this clonotype: A much more abundant neighbour one base away suggests this may be a read error. V gene TRBV7-4 combines with J gene TRBJ2-6, with no clear D. CDR1 SGHVT and CDR2 SQSDAQ come from the germline V gene. This CDR3 has 16 residues. This CDR3 is CASSKRSSSGTNVLTF. CDR3 DNA sequence: TGTGCCAGCAGCAAAAGGTCCAGCTCTGGGACCAACGTCCTGACTTTC. Looking up the rest from reference TRBV7-4 and TRBJ2-6 gives the full variable domain: GAGVSQSPRYKVAKRGRDVALRCDSISGHVTLYWYRQTLGQGSEVLTYSQSDAQRDKSGRPSGRFSAERPERSVSTLKIQRTEQGDSAVYLCASSKRSSSGTNVLTFGAGSRLTVL.

This clonotype was seen more than once but under ten times. The V call is TRBV5-5, the J call TRBJ2-7; D not resolved. Trimming left V 2 bases short and J 2 bases short, with 11 bases between. This CDR3 has 14 amino acids. CDR1 is SGHKS, CDR2 YYEKEE, per germline (reference sequence). CDR3 DNA: TGTGCCAGCAGCTTCGAAACCTTCCCCTACGAGCAGTACTTC. Protein product: CASSFETFPYEQYF.

This clonotype was seen only a few times. J is TRBJ1-1 and V is TRBV14; D is ambiguous. The CDR3 sequence is 12 residues long. In germline, CDR1 is SGHDN, CDR2 FVKESK. V dropped 3 bases and J dropped 1 base, with 3 bases sitting between them. The CDR3 nucleotides are TGTGCCAGCAGCCAGTGGAACACTGAAGCTTTCTTT. Protein product: CASSQWNTEAFF.

This clonotype was observed a few times. The chain recombines TRBV6-5 with TRBJ2-7; D is possibly TRBD1 or TRBD2 (7 bases each). The germline V gene has CDR1 MNHEY and CDR2 SVGAGI. The V end lost 2 bases, the J end lost 1 base, and 18 bases lay between the germline ends. This CDR3 has 17 residues. In nucleotides, the CDR3 is TGTGCCAGCAGTTACCGGGGAGGGGGCCGTAAATCCTACGAGCAGTACTTC. It is translated as CASSYRGGGRKSYEQYF.

This chain joins TRBV20-1 and TRBJ2-3; TRBD2 agrees at 8 bases. The CDR3 sequence is 14 residues long. Germline trimming cut 5 bases from V and 6 bases from J; bases unmatched to any gene: 10. CDR1 is DFQATT and CDR2 is SNEGSKA in the germline V gene (reference sequence). The CDR3 DNA reads TGCAGTGCTCGGACTAGCCTTAGGTCGGATACGCAGTATTTT. Amino acid sequence: CSARTSLRSDTQYF.

This clonotype appeared many times. This rearrangement joins TRBV4-1 to TRBJ1-1; perhaps TRBD1 as D (6 bases). Trimming stripped 1 base from V and 3 bases from J, with 12 bases between. Germline V gene sequence: CDR1 MGHRA, CDR2 YSYEKL. The CDR3 extends over 15 amino acids. CDR3 nucleotides: TGCGCCAGCAGCCAAGTGGGGGGCGCAGACACTGAAGCTTTCTTT. Protein: CASSQVGGADTEAFF.

Comments on this clonotype: The junction departs from germline at one end; a sequencing error may be responsible. The rearrangement uses TRBV7-2 and TRBJ1-5; 9 bases fit TRBD1. Germline V gives CDR1 SGHTA, CDR2 FQGNSA. The CDR3 has 16 amino acids. The CDR3 DNA reads as TGTGTCAGCAGCCTCGGGACAGGGTTTGGGAATCAGCCCCAGCATTTT. It yields the protein CVSSLGTGFGNQPQHF.

This clonotype came up once. V usage is TRBV7-4 and J usage is TRBJ2-5; 8 bases are a match to TRBD1. Trimming cost V 3 bases and J 5 bases; bases outside gene matches: 11. Germline CDR1 reads SGHVT; CDR2 reads SQSDAQ. The CDR3 covers 16 residues. The CDR3 protein is CASSLTGAQRRETQYF. The CDR3 nucleotides read TGTGCCAGCAGCTTGACAGGGGCCCAGAGGAGGGAGACCCAGTACTTC.

This clonotype came up many times. The gene calls are TRBV7-3 and TRBJ1-1; D not resolved. Germline CDR1 and CDR2: SGHTA and FQGTGA. This CDR3 spans 15 amino acids. Trimming took 0 bases from V and 1 from J, leaving 9 bases between them. The CDR3, as DNA: TGTGCCAGCAGCTTAACGTCGCAAGGGAACACTGAAGCTTTCTTT. Translating gives CASSLTSQGNTEAFF.

At least ten counts were recorded for this clonotype. The CDR3 region is CASRAGTTSGANVLTF. CDR3 coding DNA: TGTGCCAGCAGGGCCGGGACAACCTCTGGGGCCAACGTCCTGACTTTC. The gene calls are TRBV7-9 and TRBJ2-6; D is possibly TRBD1 (6 bases). Germline loops: CDR1 SEHNR, CDR2 FQNEAQ (reference sequence). Trimming shortened V by 6 bases and J by 0 bases, and 12 bases separated the two germline ends. The CDR3 spans 16 residues.

The chain joins TRBV15 to TRBJ1-4; D is unclear. Germline lookup yields CDR1 LNHNV and CDR2 YYDKDF (reference sequence). Trimming took 0 bases from V and 10 from J, leaving 6 bases between them. This CDR3 contains 12 residues. The CDR3 here is CATSRESGKLFF. The CDR3 DNA follows: TGTGCCACCAGCAGAGAGTCTGGAAAACTGTTTTTT.

This clonotype appeared once. The chain combines TRBV16 with TRBJ1-6, with a possible D match to TRBD1 (6 bases). This CDR3 is built from 19 residues. V lost 0 bases and J lost 1, with 16 bases in between. The germline V gene has CDR1 KGHSY and CDR2 FQNENV. The CDR3 DNA reads as TGTGCCAGCAGCCAATCGGCACGGGGGCCGGAGTCCTATAATTCACCCCTCCACTTT. Its translation: CASSQSARGPESYNSPLHF.

About this clonotype itself: A much larger clonotype is one base distant, so this may be a read error. The genes are TRBV6-6 and TRBJ1-6; TRBD1 might be the D (5 bases). Germline V gene sequence: CDR1 MNHNY, CDR2 SVGAGI (reference sequence). There are 20 residues in the CDR3. The DNA of the CDR3 is TGTGCCAGCAGTTCCCCCGTAGGGGAGGCCTGGGGATATACAAATTTACCCCTCCACTTT. This gives the protein CASSSPVGEAWGYTNLPLHF.

This clonotype has just a few counts. The rearrangement joins TRBV29-1 to TRBJ2-2, with D tentatively TRBD1 or TRBD2 (5 bases each). Trimming left V 5 bases short and J 0 bases short, with 10 bases between. The germline gives CDR1 SQVTM, CDR2 ANQGSEA. The CDR3 runs to 14 residues. CDR3: CSVPRGANTGELFF. The CDR3 nucleotides read TGCAGCGTTCCTCGAGGGGCGAACACCGGGGAGCTGTTTTTT.

The chain is built from TRBV19 and TRBJ2-2; D is undetermined. Germline V gene sequence: CDR1 LNHDA, CDR2 SQIVND (reference sequence). The CDR3 totals 15 residues. Trimming took off 5 bases at V and 3 bases at J, with 13 bases between the two ends. The CDR3 sequence: CASSVGRPDTGELFF. The CDR3 nucleotides read TGTGCCAGTAGTGTCGGACGGCCGGACACCGGGGAGCTGTTTTTT.